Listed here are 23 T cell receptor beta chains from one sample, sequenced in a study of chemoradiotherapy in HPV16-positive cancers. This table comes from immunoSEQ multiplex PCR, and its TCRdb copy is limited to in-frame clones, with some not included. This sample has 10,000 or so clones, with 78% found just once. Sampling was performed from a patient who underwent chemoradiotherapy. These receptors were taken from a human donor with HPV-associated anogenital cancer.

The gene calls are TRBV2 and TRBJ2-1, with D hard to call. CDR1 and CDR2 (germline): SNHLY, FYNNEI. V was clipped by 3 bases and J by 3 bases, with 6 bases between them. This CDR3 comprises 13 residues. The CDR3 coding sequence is TGTGCCAGCAGTGACACCGACTACAATGAGCAGTTCTTC. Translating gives CASSDTDYNEQFF.

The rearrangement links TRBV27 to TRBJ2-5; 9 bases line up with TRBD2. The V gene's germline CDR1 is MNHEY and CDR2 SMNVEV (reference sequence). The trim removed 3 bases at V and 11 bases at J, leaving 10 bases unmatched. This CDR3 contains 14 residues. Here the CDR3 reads CASSLRRGGLEQYF. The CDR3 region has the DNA TGTGCCAGCAGTTTGCGGCGGGGGGGCCTGGAGCAGTACTTC.

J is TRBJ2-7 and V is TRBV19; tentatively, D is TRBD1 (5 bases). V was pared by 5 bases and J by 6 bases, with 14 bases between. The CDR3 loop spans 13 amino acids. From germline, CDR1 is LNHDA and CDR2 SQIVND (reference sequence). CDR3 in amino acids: CASSPRALSEQYF. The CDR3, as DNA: TGTGCCAGTAGTCCCAGGGCCCTGAGCGAGCAGTACTTC.

CDR3 sequence: CASSLGGVGGNTIYF. For the CDR3, the DNA is TGTGCCAGCAGCTTAGGGGGCGTCGGTGGAAACACCATATATTTT. This chain connects TRBV5-4 to TRBJ1-3; TRBD1 matches 7 bases. Germline trimming cut 2 bases from V and 3 bases from J; bases unmatched to any gene: 5. Germline V gene data show CDR1 as SGHNT and CDR2 as YYREEE (reference sequence). This CDR3 contains 15 residues.

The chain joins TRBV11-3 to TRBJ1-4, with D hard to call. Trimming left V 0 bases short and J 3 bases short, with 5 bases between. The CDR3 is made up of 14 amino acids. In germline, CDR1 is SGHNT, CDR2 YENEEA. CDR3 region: CASSLEGSNEKLFF. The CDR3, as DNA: TGTGCCAGCAGCTTAGAGGGTTCTAATGAAAAACTGTTTTTT.

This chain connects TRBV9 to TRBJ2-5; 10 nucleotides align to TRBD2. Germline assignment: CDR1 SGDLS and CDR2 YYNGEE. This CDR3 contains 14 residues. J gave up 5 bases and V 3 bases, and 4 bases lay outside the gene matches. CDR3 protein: CASSGTSGEETQYF. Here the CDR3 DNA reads TGTGCCAGCAGCGGTACTAGCGGGGAGGAGACCCAGTACTTC.

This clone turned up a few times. CDR3 loop: CASSQEGQGSYEQYF. CDR3 coding DNA: TGCGCCAGCAGCCAAGAGGGACAGGGATCCTACGAGCAGTACTTC. This chain links TRBV4-3 with TRBJ2-7, with 9 nucleotides matching TRBD1. CDR1 and CDR2 from the germline V gene are LGHNA and YSLEER. V lost 0 bases to trimming and J lost 1 base; unmatched junction nucleotides: 1. The CDR3 is 15 amino acids.

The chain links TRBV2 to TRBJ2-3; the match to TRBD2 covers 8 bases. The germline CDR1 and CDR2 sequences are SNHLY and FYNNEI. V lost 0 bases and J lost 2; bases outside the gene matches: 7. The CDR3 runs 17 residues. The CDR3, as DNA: TGTGCCAGCAGTGAAGCGCGGGGGGAGGTAGTCACAGATACGCAGTATTTT. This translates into CASSEARGEVVTDTQYF.

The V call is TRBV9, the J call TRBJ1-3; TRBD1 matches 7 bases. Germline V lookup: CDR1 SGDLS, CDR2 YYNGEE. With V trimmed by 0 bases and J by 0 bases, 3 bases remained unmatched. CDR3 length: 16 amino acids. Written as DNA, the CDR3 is TGTGCCAGCAGCGTAGGGACAGGTTCCTCTGGAAACACCATATATTTT. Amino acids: CASSVGTGSSGNTIYF.

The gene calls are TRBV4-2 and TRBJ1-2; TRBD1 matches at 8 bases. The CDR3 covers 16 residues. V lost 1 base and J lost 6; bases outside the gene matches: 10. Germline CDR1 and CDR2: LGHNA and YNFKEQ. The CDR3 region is CASSQAPQGARDGYTF. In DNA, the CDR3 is TGTGCCAGCAGCCAAGCCCCGCAGGGGGCCCGAGATGGCTACACCTTC.

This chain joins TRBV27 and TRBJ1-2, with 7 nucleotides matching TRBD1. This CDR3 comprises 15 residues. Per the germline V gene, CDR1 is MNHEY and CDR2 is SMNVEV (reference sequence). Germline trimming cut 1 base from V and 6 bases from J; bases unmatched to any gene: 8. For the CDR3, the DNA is TGTGCCAGCAGTTTATATCCCGACAGGGAGGATGGCTACACCTTC. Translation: CASSLYPDREDGYTF.

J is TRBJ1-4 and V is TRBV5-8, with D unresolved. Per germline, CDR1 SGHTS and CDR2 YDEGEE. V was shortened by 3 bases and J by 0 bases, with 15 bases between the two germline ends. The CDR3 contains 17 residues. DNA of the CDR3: TGTGCCAGCAGCTCCCAAGGGAACTTTGCAACTAATGAAAAACTGTTTTTT. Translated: CASSSQGNFATNEKLFF. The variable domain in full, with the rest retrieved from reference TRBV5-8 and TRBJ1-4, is EAGVTQSPTHLIKTRGQQATLRCSPISGHTSVYWYQQALGLGLQFLLWYDEGEERNRGNFPPRFSGRQFPNYSSELNVNALELEDSALYLCASSSQGNFATNEKLFFGSGTQLSVL.

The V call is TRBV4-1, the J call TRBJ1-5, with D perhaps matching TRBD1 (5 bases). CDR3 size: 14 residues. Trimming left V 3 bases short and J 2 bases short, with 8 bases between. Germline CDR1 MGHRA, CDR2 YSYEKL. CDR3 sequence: CASSHTGGNQPQHF. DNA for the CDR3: TGCGCCAGCAGCCATACAGGAGGCAATCAGCCCCAGCATTTT.

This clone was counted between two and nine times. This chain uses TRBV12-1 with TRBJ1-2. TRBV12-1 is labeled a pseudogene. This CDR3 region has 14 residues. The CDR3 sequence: CASSFSVSGTGYTF. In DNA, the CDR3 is TGTGCCAGCAGCTTTTCCGTTTCAGGGACTGGCTACACCTTC.

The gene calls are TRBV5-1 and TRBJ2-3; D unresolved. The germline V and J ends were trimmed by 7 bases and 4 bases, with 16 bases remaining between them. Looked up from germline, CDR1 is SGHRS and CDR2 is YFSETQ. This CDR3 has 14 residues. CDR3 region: CASLSNLGADTQYF. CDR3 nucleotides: TGCGCCAGCCTCAGCAATTTGGGCGCAGATACGCAGTATTTT.

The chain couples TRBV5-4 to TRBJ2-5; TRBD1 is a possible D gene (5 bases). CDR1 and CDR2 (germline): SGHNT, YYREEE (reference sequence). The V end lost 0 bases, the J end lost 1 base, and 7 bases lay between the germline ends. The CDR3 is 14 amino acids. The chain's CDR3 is CASSLVGAQETQYF. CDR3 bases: TGTGCCAGCAGCTTGGTAGGGGCCCAAGAGACCCAGTACTTC.

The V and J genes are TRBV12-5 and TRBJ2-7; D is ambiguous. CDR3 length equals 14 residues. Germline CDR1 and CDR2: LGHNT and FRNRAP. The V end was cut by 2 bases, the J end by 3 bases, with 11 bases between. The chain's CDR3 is CASGLNRADYEQYF. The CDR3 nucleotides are TGTGCTAGTGGTTTGAATAGGGCGGACTACGAGCAGTACTTC.

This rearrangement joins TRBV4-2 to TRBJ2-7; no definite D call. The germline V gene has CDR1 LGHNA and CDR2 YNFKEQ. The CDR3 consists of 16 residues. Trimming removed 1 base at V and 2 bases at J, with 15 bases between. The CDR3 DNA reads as TGTGCCAGCAGCCAAGTGTCACAGATAGGCCCCTACGAGCAGTACTTC. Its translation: CASSQVSQIGPYEQYF.

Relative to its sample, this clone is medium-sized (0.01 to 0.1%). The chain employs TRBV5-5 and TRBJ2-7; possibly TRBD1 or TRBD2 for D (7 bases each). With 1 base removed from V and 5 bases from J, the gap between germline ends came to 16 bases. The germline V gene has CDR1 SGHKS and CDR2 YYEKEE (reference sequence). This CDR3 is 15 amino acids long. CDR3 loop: CASSLWAGGGNEQYF. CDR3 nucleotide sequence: TGTGCCAGCAGCTTGTGGGCAGGGGGAGGGAACGAGCAGTACTTC.

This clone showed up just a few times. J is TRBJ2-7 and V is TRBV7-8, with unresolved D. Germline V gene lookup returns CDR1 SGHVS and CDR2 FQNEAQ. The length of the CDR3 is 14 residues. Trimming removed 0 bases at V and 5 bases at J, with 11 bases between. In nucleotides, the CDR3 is TGTGCCAGCAGCTTAGCGGCTAAACGGGACGAGCAGTACTTC. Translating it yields CASSLAAKRDEQYF. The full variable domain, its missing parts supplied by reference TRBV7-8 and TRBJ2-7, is GAGVSQSPRYKVAKRGQDVALRCDPISGHVSLFWYQQALGQGPEFLTYFQNEAQLDKSGLPSDRFFAERPEGSVSTLKIQRTQQEDSAVYLCASSLAAKRDEQYFGPGTRLTVT.

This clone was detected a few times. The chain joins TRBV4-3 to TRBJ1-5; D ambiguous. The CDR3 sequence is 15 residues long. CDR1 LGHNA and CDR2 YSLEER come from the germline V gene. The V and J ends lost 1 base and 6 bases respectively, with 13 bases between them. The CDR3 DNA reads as TGCGCCAGCAGCCAAGTGGTGAATAAGGGTCAGCCCCAGCATTTT. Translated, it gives CASSQVVNKGQPQHF.

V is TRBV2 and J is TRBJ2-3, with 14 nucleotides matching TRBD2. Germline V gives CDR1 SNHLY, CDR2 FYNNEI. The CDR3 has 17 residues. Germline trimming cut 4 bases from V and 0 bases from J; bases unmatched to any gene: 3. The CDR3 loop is CASSGLAGGQSTDTQYF. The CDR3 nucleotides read TGTGCCAGCAGTGGACTAGCGGGGGGGCAAAGCACAGATACGCAGTATTTT.

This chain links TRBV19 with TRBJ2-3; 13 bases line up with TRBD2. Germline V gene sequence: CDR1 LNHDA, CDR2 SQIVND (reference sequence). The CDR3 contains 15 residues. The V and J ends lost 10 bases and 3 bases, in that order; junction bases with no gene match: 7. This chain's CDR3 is CATNPTSGGTDTQYF. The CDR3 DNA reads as TGTGCCACCAATCCGACTAGCGGGGGGACAGATACGCAGTATTTT.